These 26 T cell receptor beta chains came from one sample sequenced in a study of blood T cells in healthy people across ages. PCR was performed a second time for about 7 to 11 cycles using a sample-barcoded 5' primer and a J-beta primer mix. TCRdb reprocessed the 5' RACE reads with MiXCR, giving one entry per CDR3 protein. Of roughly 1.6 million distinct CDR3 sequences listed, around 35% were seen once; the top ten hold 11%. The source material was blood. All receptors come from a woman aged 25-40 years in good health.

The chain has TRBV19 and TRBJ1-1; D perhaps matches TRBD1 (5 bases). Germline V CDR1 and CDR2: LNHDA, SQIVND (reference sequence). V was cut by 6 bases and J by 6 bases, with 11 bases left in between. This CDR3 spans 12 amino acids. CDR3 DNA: TGTGCCAGTAGCGCAGGGTTTTCTGAAGCTTTCTTT. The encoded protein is CASSAGFSEAFF. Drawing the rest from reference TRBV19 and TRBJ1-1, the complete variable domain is DGGITQSPKYLFRKEGQNVTLSCEQNLNHDAMYWYRQDPGQGLRLIYYSQIVNDFQKGDIAEGYSVSREKKESFPLTVTSAQKNPTAFYLCASSAGFSEAFFGQGTRLTVV.

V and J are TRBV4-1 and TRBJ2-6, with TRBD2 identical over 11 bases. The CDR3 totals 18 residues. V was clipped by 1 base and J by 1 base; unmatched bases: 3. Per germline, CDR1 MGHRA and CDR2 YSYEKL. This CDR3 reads CASSQAGLAASGANVLTF. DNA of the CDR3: TGCGCCAGCAGCCAAGCGGGACTAGCGGCTTCTGGGGCCAACGTCCTGACTTTC.

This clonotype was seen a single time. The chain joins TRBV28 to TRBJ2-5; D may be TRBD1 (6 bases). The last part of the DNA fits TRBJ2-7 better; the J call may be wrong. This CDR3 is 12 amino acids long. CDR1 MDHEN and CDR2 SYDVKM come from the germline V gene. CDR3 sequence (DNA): TGTGCCAGCTTGGGGGCCGGCCACGAGCAGTACTTC. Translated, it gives CASLGAGHEQYF.

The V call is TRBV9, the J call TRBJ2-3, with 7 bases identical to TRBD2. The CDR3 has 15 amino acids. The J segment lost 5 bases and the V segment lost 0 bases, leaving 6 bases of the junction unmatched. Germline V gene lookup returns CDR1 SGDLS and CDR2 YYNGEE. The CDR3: CASSVVAGRGDTQYF. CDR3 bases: TGTGCCAGCAGCGTAGTGGCGGGGAGGGGAGATACGCAGTATTTT.

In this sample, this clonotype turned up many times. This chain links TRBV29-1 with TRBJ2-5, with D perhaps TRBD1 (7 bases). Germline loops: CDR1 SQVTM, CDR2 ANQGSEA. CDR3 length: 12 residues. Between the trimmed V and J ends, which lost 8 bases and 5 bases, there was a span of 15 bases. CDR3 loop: CSLRGASETQYF. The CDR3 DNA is TGCAGCCTCAGGGGGGCTTCGGAGACCCAGTACTTC.

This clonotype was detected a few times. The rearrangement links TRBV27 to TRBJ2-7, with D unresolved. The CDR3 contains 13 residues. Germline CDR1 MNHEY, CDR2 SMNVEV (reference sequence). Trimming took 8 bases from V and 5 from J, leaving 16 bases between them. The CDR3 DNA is TGTGCCAGCGGGATTGTGGGGTCCCACGAGCAGTACTTC. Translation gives CASGIVGSHEQYF.

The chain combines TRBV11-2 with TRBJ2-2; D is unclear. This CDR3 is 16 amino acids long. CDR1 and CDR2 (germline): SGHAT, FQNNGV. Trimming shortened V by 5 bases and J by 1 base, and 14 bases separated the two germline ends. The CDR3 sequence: CASSPSRLLNTGELFF. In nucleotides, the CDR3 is TGTGCCAGCAGCCCCTCCCGGCTCCTGAACACCGGGGAGCTGTTTTTT.

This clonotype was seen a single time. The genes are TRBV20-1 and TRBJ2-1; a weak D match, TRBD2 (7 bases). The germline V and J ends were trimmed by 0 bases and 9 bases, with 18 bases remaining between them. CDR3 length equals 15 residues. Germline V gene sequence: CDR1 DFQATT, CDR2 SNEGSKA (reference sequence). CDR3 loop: CSARDPLRGASEQFF. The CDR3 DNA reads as TGCAGTGCTAGAGATCCTCTACGGGGGGCGAGTGAGCAGTTCTTC.

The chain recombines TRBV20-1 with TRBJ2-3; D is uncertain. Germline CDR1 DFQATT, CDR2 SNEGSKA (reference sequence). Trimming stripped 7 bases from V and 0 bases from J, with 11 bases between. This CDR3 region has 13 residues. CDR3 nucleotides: TGCAGTGTTTACTCCCCTAGCACAGATACGCAGTATTTT. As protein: CSVYSPSTDTQYF.

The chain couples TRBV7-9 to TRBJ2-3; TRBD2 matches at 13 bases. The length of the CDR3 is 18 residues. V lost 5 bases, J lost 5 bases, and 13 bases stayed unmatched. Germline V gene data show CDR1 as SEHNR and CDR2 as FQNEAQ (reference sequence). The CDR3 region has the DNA TGTGCCAGCAGCCTGGGACTACTAGCGGGAGGGCCGATAGATACGCAGTATTTT. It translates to CASSLGLLAGGPIDTQYF.

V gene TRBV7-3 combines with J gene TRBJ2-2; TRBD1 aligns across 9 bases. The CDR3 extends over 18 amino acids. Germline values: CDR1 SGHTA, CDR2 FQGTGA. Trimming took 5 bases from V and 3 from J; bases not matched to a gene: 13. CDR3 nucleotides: TGTGCCAGCAGCCCAAACCCCCCGGGACAGGGATACACCGGGGAGCTGTTTTTT. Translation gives CASSPNPPGQGYTGELFF.

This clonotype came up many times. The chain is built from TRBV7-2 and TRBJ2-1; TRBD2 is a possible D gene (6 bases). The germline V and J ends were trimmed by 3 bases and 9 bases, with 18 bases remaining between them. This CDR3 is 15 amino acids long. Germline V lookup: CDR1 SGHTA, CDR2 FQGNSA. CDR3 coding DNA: TGTGCCAGCAGCTTCGGTCGGGAGAGGGGTAGTGAGCAGTTCTTC. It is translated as CASSFGRERGSEQFF.

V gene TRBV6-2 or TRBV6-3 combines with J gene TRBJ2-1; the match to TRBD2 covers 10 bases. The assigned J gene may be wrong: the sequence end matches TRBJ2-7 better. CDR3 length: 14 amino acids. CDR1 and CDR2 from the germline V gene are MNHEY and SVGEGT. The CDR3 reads CASEGLAAYNEQYF. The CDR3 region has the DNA TGTGCCAGCGAAGGACTAGCGGCCTACAATGAGCAGTACTTC.

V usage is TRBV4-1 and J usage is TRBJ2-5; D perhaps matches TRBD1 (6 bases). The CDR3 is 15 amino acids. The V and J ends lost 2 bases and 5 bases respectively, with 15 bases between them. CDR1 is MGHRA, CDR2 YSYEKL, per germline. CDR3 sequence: CASSQQYGTIETQYF. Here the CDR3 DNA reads TGCGCCAGCAGCCAACAATACGGGACAATTGAGACCCAGTACTTC.

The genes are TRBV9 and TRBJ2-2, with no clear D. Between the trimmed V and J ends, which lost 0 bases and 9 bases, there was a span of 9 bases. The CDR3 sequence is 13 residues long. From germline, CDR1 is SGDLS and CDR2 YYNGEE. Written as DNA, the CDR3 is TGTGCCAGCAGCGTAGGTCAGGACCGGGAGCTGTTTTTT. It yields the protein CASSVGQDRELFF.

CDR3 coding DNA: TGTGCCAGCAGCCCGACTTTAGGACAGGGAGTGGGCTACACCTTC. It translates to CASSPTLGQGVGYTF. The gene calls are TRBV5-4 and TRBJ1-2, with 8 bases lining up with TRBD1. Germline assignment: CDR1 SGHNT and CDR2 YYREEE (reference sequence). Trimming took 4 bases from V and 8 from J; bases not matched to a gene: 13. This CDR3 region has 15 residues.

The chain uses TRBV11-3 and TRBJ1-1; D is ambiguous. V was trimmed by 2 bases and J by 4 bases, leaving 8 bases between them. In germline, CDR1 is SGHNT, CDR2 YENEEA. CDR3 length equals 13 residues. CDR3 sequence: CASSLKDGTEAFF. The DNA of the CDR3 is TGTGCCAGCAGCTTAAAAGATGGCACTGAAGCTTTCTTT.

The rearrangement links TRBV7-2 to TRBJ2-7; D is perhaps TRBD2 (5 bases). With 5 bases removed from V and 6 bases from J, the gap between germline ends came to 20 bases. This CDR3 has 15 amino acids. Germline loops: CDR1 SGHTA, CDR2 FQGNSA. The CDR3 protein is CASSGRLPPIGEQYF. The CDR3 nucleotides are TGTGCCAGCAGCGGCCGACTACCTCCGATCGGCGAGCAGTACTTC.

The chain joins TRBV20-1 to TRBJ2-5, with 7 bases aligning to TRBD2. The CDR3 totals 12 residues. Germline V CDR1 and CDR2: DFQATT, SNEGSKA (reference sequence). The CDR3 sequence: CRARRGGETQYF. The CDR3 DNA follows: TGCAGGGCTCGGAGGGGAGGGGAGACCCAGTACTTC.

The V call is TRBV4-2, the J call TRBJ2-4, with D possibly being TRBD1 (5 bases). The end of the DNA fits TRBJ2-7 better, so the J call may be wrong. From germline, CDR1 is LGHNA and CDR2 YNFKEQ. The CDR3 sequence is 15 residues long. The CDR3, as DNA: TGTGCCAGCAGCCAGATACATGAAGGGGATTACGAGCAGTACTTC. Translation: CASSQIHEGDYEQYF.

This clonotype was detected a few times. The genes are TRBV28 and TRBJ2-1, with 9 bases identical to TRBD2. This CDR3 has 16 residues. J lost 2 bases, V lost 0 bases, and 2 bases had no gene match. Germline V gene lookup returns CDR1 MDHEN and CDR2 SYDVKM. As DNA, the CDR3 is TGTGCCAGCAGTTTATGGACTAGCGGACCCTACAATGAGCAGTTCTTC. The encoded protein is CASSLWTSGPYNEQFF.

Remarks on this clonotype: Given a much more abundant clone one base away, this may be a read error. DNA for the CDR3: TGCAGCGGAATCAGCGGGACAAGCTACGAGCAGTACTTC. This encodes CSGISGTSYEQYF. This chain joins TRBV29-1 and TRBJ2-7, with D perhaps TRBD2 (7 bases). The CDR3 length is 13 residues. Germline CDR1 is SQVTM and CDR2 is ANQGSEA. Trimming pared 7 bases from V and 3 bases from J, leaving 16 bases between.

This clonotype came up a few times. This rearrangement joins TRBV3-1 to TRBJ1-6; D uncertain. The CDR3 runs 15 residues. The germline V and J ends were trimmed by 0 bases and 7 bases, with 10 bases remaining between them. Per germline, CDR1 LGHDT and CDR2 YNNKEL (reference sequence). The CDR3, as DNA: TGTGCCAGCAGCCAAGATTTGAGTACGAATTCACCCCTCCACTTT. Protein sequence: CASSQDLSTNSPLHF.

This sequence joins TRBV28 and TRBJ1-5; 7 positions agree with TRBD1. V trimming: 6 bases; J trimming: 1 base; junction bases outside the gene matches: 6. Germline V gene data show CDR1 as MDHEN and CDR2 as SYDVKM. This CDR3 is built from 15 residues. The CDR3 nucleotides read TGTGCCAGCAGACCCAGGGGGGGAAGCAATCAGCCCCAGCATTTT. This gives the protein CASRPRGGSNQPQHF.

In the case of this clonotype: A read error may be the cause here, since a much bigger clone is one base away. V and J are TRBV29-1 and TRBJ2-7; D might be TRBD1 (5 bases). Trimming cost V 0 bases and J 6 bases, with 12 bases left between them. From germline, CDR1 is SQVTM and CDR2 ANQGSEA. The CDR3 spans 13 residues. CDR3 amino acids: CSVEDLDSCEQYF. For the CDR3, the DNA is TGCAGCGTTGAAGATCTCGACAGCTGCGAGCAGTACTTC.

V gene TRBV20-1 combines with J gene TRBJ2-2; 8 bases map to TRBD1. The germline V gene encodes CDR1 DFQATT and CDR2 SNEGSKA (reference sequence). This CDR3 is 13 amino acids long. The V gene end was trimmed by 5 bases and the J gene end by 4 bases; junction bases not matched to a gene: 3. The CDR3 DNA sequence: TGCAGTGCTCAGGACAGGGTCACCGGGGAGCTGTTTTTT. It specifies CSAQDRVTGELFF.